This T cell receptor beta chain was documented in a study of blood T cell repertoires in COVID-19. Study-wide context: Sites in the United States, Italy and Spain provided acute and convalescent COVID-19 samples. Sources were T cells, B-cell-depleted T cells, or PBMCs; the material itself was cDNA or gDNA.

The Seattle patients, enrolled during active infection, were followed longitudinally. As processed by the authors: Amplification from reference gene primers served as the basis for estimated nucleated cell counts. The repertoire was sequenced with immunoSEQ multiplex PCR; TCRdb's copy has only in-frame clones and lacks some. That table gives V, J and clone size, and the DNA gave D and trimming. The data show almost 350,000 clones, around nine tenths seen once. The TCR sequence derives from a woman aged 55-69 years with COVID-19, enrolled during active disease. Input material: peripheral blood.

This CDR3 is CASSPSQGTYEQYF. CDR3 DNA: TGTGCCAGCAGCCCTTCGCAGGGAACCTACGAGCAGTACTTC. The chain carries TRBV7-8 and TRBJ2-7, with D possibly TRBD1 on 5 matching bases. Between the trimmed V and J ends, which lost 5 bases and 2 bases, there was a span of 13 bases. CDR1 and CDR2 (germline): SGHVS, FQNEAQ. CDR3 length: 14 residues.